This T cell receptor beta chain derives from a study of cytomegalovirus exposure and HLA in healthy donors (TCRdb year 2017). With respect to the entire study: According to a later analysis, the 110 or so validation repertoires were produced on the same platform as the roughly 600 repertoires of the first cohort. The study aimed to test whether signatures of past pathogen exposure could be identified by cataloging public T cell receptors. Along with the roughly 670-subject first cohort, a separate validation cohort of about 110 different subjects was used. To predict cytomegalovirus infection status, the study combined high-throughput TCR immunosequencing, statistical association of individual TCRs with disease status, and machine learning.

What the authors observed across the whole study: Subsequent analysis determined that TCRs grouped into clusters in the first cohort also showed a tendency toward co-occurrence across the 130 or so validation repertoires, and 94% of cluster scores exceeded 0. A later analysis had no HLA typing for the validation cohort, so co-occurrence there was scored across all 110 or so repertoires. Across donors, most TCR sequences were observed very rarely, whereas some public TCRs were present in many individuals. The classifier was reported to diagnose cytomegalovirus status with high specificity and sensitivity in both the original cohort and the validation cohort. The authors suggested that the approach could potentially be generalized to other disease states and immunological phenotypes. In the study, some 180 TCR beta chains were listed as associated with cytomegalovirus. A few of the identified cytomegalovirus-associated TCR beta chains were confirmed in vitro to be specific for cytomegalovirus antigens.

This clone was picked up a small number of times. This clone's antigen is unknown. Per-nucleotide qualities are absent, and no much larger clonotype sits a single base away. Donors formed part of the validation cohort, which comprised 120 or so subjects and was distinct from the first cohort of 670 or so subjects. The library relied on the immunoSEQ multiplex PCR assay. Under the source paper's analysis protocol: A statistical classification framework was built for diagnosing cytomegalovirus status from the catalog of TCR beta chain sequences. TCRdb holds this immuneACCESS table with in-frame rearrangements only. Some clones are missing; in checked studies, unresolved V genes explain under half, and the rest has no known cause. V, J and clone size are taken as reported in that table, and D and trimming were inferred from the DNA itself. Counted in this sample were about 95,000 clones; 85% of them appeared once. Roughly 20% of the sample goes to the ten largest clones.

CDR1 and CDR2 are read off the germline V gene as SGHNT and YENEEA. V is shortened by 5 bases, J by 3 bases, and the region joining them spans 14 bases. The CDR3 covers 14 residues, taking in both the cysteine and the valine. Of the read, only the CDR3 DNA is kept; its 42 bases are in frame from base 1. Input material: PBMCs. The receptor was isolated from a man aged 18 to 29 in good health and CMV-seropositive. The V and J segments used are TRBV11-3 and TRBJ2-7; the D gene is unclear. The CDR3 protein sequence reads: CASSPRNRNYEQYV. The nucleotide sequence is TGTGCCAGCAGCCCGCGAAACCGGAACTACGAGCAGTACGTC.